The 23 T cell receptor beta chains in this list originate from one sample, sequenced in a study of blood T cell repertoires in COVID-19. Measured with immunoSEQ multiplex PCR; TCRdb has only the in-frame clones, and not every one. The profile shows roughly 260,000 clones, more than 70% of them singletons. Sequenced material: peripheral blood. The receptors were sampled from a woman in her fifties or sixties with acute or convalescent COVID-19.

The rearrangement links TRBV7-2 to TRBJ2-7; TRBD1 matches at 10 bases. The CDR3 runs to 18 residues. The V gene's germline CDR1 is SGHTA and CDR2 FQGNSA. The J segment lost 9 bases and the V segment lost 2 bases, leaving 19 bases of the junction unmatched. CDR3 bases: TGTGCCAGCAGCTTATATCATTCGGGGAGCGGACAGGGGGTCCCGCAGTACTTC. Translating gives CASSLYHSGSGQGVPQYF.

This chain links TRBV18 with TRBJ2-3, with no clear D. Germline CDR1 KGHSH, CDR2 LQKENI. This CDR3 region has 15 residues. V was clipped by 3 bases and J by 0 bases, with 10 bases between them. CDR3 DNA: TGTGCCAGCTCACCCGCCGTAGTTAGCACAGATACGCAGTATTTT. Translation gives CASSPAVVSTDTQYF.

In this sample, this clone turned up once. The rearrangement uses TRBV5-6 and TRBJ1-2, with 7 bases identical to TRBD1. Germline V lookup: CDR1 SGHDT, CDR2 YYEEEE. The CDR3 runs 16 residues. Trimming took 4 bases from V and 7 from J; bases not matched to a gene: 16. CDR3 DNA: TGTGCCAGCAGCCTACCTCAGACAGGGATAGGAGTTGGCTACACCTTC. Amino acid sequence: CASSLPQTGIGVGYTF.

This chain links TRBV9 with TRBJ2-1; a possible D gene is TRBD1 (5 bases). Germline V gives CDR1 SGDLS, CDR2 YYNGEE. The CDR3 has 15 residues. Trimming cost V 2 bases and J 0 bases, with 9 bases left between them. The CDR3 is CASSVGDSSYNEQFF. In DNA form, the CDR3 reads TGTGCCAGCAGCGTTGGCGACAGCTCCTACAATGAGCAGTTCTTC. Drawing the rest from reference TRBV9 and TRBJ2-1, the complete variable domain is DSGVTQTPKHLITATGQRVTLRCSPRSGDLSVYWYQQSLDQGLQFLIQYYNGEERAKGNILERFSAQQFPDLHSELNLSSLELGDSALYFCASSVGDSSYNEQFFGPGTRLTVL.

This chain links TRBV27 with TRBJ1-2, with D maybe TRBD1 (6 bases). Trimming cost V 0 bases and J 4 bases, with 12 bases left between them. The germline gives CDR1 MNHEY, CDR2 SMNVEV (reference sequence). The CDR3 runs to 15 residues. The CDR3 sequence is CASSLSGYRAYGYTF. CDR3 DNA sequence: TGTGCCAGCAGTTTATCGGGATACAGGGCCTATGGCTACACCTTC.

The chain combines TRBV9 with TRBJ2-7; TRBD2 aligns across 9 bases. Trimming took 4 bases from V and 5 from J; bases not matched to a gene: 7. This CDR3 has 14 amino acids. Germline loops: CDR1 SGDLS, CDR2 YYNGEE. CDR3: CASSPRTSVDEQYF. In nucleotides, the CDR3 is TGTGCCAGCAGCCCCCGGACTAGCGTTGACGAGCAGTACTTC.

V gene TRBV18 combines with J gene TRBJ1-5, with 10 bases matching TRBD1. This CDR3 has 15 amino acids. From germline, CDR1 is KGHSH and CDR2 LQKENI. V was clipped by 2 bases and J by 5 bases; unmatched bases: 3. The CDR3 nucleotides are TGTGCCAGCTCACCAACGGGACAGGGGTATCAGCCCCAGCATTTT. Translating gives CASSPTGQGYQPQHF.

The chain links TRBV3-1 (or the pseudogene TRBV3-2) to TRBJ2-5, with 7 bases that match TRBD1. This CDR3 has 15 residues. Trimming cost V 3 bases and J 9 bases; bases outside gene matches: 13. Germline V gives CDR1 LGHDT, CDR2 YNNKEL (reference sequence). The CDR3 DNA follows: TGTGCCAGCAGCCACCCCGGGACAGATCCATGGGCCCAGTACTTC. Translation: CASSHPGTDPWAQYF.

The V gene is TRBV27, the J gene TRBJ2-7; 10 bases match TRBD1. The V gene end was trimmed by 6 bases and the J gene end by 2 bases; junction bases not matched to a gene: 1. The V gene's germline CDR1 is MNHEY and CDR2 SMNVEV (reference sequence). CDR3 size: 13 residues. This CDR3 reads CASRGTGAYEQYF. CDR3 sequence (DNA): TGTGCCAGCAGGGGGACAGGGGCCTACGAGCAGTACTTC.

The CDR3 nucleotides read TGTGCCAGCAGCTGGACAGGGGGCGTTGAAAAACTGTTTTTT. Protein sequence: CASSWTGGVEKLFF. The chain is built from TRBV5-6 and TRBJ1-4; the match to TRBD1 covers 11 bases. The junction had 2 bases not matched to a gene; V was cut back by 3 bases and J by 7 bases. This CDR3 has 14 residues. Germline V gene sequence: CDR1 SGHDT, CDR2 YYEEEE. Based on the CDR3 plus reference TRBV5-6 and TRBJ1-4, the full variable domain is DAGVTQSPTHLIKTRGQQVTLRCSPKSGHDTVSWYQQALGQGPQFIFQYYEEEERQRGNFPDRFSGHQFPNYSSELNVNALLLGDSALYLCASSWTGGVEKLFFGSGTQLSVL.

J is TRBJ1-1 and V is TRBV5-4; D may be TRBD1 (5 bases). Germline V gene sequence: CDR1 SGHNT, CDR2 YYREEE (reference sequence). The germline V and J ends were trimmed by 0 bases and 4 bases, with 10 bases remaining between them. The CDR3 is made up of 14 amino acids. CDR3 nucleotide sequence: TGTGCCAGCAGCTTGGAGCGGGGGAGCACTGAAGCTTTCTTT. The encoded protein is CASSLERGSTEAFF.

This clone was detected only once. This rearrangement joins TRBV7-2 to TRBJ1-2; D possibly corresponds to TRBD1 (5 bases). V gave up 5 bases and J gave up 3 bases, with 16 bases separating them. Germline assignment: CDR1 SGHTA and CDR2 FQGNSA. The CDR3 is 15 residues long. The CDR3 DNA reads TGTGCCAGCAGCCAATTAACAGGAGAGGACTATGGCTACACCTTC. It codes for CASSQLTGEDYGYTF.

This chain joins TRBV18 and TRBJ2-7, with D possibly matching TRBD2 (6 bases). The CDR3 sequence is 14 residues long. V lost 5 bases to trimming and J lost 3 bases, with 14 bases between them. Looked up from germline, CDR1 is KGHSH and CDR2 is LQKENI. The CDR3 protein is CASSDRGNLYEQYF. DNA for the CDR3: TGTGCCAGCTCAGATCGGGGGAACCTCTACGAGCAGTACTTC.

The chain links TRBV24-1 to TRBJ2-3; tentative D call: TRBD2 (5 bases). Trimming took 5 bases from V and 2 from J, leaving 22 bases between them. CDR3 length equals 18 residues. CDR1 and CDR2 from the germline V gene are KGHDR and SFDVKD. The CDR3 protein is CATSGPAERATLTDTQYF. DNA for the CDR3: TGTGCCACCAGTGGTCCGGCGGAGAGGGCCACCCTCACAGATACGCAGTATTTT.

For the CDR3, the DNA is TGTGCCAGCAGCCAAGAAGTCCGGGACAGGGGGTACACTGAAGCTTTCTTT. Translation: CASSQEVRDRGYTEAFF. The rearrangement uses TRBV3-1 (or the pseudogene TRBV3-2) and TRBJ1-1; 11 nucleotides agree with TRBD1. The CDR3 extends over 17 amino acids. Germline V gene lookup returns CDR1 LGHDT and CDR2 YNNKEL (reference sequence). With 0 bases clipped from V and 3 bases from J, the junction kept 6 bases outside the gene matches.

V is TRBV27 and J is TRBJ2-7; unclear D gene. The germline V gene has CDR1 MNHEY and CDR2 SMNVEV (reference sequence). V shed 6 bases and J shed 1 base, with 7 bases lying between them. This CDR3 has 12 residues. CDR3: CASSRNSYEQYF. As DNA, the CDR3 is TGTGCCAGCAGCAGAAATTCCTACGAGCAGTACTTC.

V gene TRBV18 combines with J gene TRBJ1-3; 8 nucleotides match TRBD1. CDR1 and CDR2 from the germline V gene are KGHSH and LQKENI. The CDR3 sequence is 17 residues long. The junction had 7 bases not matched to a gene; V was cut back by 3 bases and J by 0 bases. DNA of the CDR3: TGTGCCAGCTCACCCAGGACAGGGACACTCTCTGGAAACACCATATATTTT. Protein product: CASSPRTGTLSGNTIYF.

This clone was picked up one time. CDR3 sequence (DNA): TGTGCCAGCAGCAGGACAGACTATAATTCACCCCTCCACTTT. This encodes CASSRTDYNSPLHF. V gene TRBV6-5 combines with J gene TRBJ1-6; D perhaps matches TRBD1 (6 bases). CDR1 MNHEY and CDR2 SVGAGI come from the germline V gene. The CDR3 contains 14 residues. Trimming cost V 6 bases and J 3 bases, with 9 bases left between them.

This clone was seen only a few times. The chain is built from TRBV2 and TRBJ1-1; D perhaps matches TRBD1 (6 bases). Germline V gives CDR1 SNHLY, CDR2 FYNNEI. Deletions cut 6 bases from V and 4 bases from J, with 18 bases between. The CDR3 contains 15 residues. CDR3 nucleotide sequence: TGTGCCAGCAGCATCGGACAGACCTGGGGCACTGAAGCTTTCTTT. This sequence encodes CASSIGQTWGTEAFF.

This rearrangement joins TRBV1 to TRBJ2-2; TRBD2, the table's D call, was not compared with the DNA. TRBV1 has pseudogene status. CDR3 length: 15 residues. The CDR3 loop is CTSSQFTGGPGELFF. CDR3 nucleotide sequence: TGCACCAGCAGCCAATTTACGGGAGGGCCCGGGGAGCTGTTTTTT.

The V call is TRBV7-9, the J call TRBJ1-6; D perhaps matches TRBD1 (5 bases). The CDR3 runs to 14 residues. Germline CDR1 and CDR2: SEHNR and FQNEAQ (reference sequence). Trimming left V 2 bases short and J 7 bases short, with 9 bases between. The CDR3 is CASSLMGLNSPLHF. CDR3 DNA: TGTGCCAGCAGCTTAATGGGGCTGAATTCACCCCTCCACTTT.

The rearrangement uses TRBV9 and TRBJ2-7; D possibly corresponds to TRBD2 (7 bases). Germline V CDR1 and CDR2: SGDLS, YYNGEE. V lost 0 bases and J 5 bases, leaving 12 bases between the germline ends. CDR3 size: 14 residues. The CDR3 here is CASSVAGGWNEQYF. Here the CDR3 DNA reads TGTGCCAGCAGCGTAGCGGGGGGCTGGAACGAGCAGTACTTC.

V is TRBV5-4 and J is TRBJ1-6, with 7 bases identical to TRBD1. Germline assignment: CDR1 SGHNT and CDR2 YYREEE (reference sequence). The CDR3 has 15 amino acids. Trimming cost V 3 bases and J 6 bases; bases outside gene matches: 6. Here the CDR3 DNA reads TGTGCCAGCAGCTCGCCGGGACAGCCTAATTCACCCCTCCACTTT. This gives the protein CASSSPGQPNSPLHF. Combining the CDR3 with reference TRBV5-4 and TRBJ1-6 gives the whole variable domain ETGVTQSPTHLIKTRGQQVTLRCSSQSGHNTVSWYQQALGQGPQFIFQYYREEENGRGNFPPRFSGLQFPNYSSELNVNALELDDSALYLCASSSPGQPNSPLHFGNGTRLTVT.